The 22 T cell receptor beta chains reported below all come from one sample, sequenced in a study of blood T cell repertoires in COVID-19. The table came from immunoSEQ multiplex PCR; TCRdb's copy has only in-frame clones and leaves some out. The sample lists 150,000 to 200,000 clones, around 92% occurring once. Sequencing was done on a sample of peripheral blood. These receptors all stem from a man aged 30 to 45 with COVID-19, enrolled during active disease.

The rearrangement joins TRBV7-9 to TRBJ2-5, with TRBD2 matching 13 bases. This CDR3 region has 16 residues. V dropped 4 bases and J dropped 6; count of bases not matched to a gene: 8. CDR1 is SEHNR, CDR2 FQNEAQ, per germline (reference sequence). The CDR3 protein is CASSSVLAGGHQTQYF. The CDR3 DNA reads TGTGCCAGCAGCTCGGTACTAGCGGGAGGGCACCAGACCCAGTACTTC.

The chain is built from TRBV5-1 and TRBJ1-6, with 7 bases fitting TRBD1. The CDR3 length is 16 residues. With 4 bases clipped from V and 6 bases from J, the junction kept 10 bases outside the gene matches. Germline CDR1 is SGHRS and CDR2 is YFSETQ. CDR3 sequence reads: CASSATGTAINSPLHF. The CDR3 DNA reads TGCGCCAGCAGCGCAACCGGGACAGCGATTAATTCACCCCTCCACTTT.

The gene calls are TRBV5-1 and TRBJ1-2; D is possibly TRBD1 (5 bases). Germline V gives CDR1 SGHRS, CDR2 YFSETQ. This CDR3 comprises 14 residues. V was cut by 3 bases and J by 4 bases, with 13 bases left in between. The CDR3 loop reads CASSSGHDFYGYTF. The CDR3 region has the DNA TGCGCCAGCAGCTCAGGACACGATTTCTATGGCTACACCTTC.

This clone was picked up one time. This rearrangement joins TRBV29-1 to TRBJ2-3; 7 nucleotides align to TRBD2. With V trimmed by 4 bases and J by 2 bases, 12 bases remained unmatched. The CDR3 loop spans 16 amino acids. Germline CDR1 is SQVTM and CDR2 is ANQGSEA. CDR3 nucleotide sequence: TGCAGCGTTGGCCCAGCGGGGACTTCGAACACAGATACGCAGTATTTT. It specifies CSVGPAGTSNTDTQYF.

This chain uses TRBV11-1 with TRBJ2-2; D remains unclear. The CDR3 totals 15 residues. V was shortened by 6 bases and J by 4 bases, with 15 bases between the two germline ends. Germline assignment: CDR1 SGHAT and CDR2 FQDESV (reference sequence). CDR3 DNA sequence: TGTGCCAGCAGGACCTCTTTCGGAGCCACCGGGGAGCTGTTTTTT. Translation gives CASRTSFGATGELFF.

The chain has TRBV4-1 and TRBJ2-5; 9 bases map to TRBD1. Germline lookup yields CDR1 MGHRA and CDR2 YSYEKL. CDR3 length: 18 residues. Trimming at V came to 0 bases and at J to 1 base, leaving 9 bases not matched to a gene. The CDR3 DNA follows: TGCGCCAGCAGCCAAGACCCCGGGGGGACAGGGTTCCAAGAGACCCAGTACTTC. This sequence encodes CASSQDPGGTGFQETQYF.

This clone was observed a few times. V usage is TRBV27 and J usage is TRBJ1-2, with a tentative D call TRBD1 (5 bases). This CDR3 comprises 19 residues. Germline loops: CDR1 MNHEY, CDR2 SMNVEV (reference sequence). V was shortened by 3 bases and J by 5 bases, with 28 bases between the two germline ends. The CDR3, as DNA: TGTGCCAGCAGTTTCCTACGTGACAGCTCTCCCATTGGGCAATATGGCTACACCTTC. It codes for CASSFLRDSSPIGQYGYTF.

V gene TRBV5-8 combines with J gene TRBJ1-4, with D possibly matching TRBD1 (5 bases). Germline V gene data show CDR1 as SGHTS and CDR2 as YDEGEE. Between the trimmed V and J ends, which lost 2 bases and 8 bases, there was a span of 10 bases. The CDR3 contains 13 residues. As DNA, the CDR3 is TGTGCCAGCAGCTTTCCAGGGCCGGAAAAACTGTTTTTT. The encoded protein is CASSFPGPEKLFF.

This clone was observed a single time. The V gene is TRBV25-1, the J gene TRBJ2-7; D might be TRBD1 (6 bases). The CDR3 is 14 residues long. The ends were cut back, 8 bases at V and 5 bases at J, with 19 bases in the middle. The germline gives CDR1 MGHDK, CDR2 SYGVNS. CDR3 DNA: TGTGCCAGCCTGGGGGCTCCGATAAGCCACGAGCAGTACTTC. Amino acids: CASLGAPISHEQYF.

This chain connects TRBV19 to TRBJ2-7, with TRBD1 as a possible D gene (5 bases). The V gene lost 3 bases and the J gene lost 2 bases, with 8 bases spanning the gap. CDR1 is LNHDA, CDR2 SQIVND, per germline (reference sequence). CDR3 length equals 13 residues. The CDR3 loop reads CASSIGAAYEQYF. The CDR3 bases are TGTGCCAGTAGTATTGGGGCAGCCTACGAGCAGTACTTC.

The chain carries TRBV3-1 (or the pseudogene TRBV3-2) and TRBJ1-1; 11 bases are a match to TRBD1. Germline V CDR1 and CDR2: LGHDT, YNNKEL (reference sequence). V was pared by 4 bases and J by 10 bases, with 14 bases of the junction left unmatched. This CDR3 spans 16 amino acids. The CDR3 sequence: CASSLGQGASTYGAFF. CDR3 nucleotides: TGTGCCAGCAGCCTCGGACAGGGGGCGAGTACTTATGGAGCTTTCTTT.

The gene calls are TRBV9 and TRBJ2-2, with D possibly TRBD1 on 6 matching bases. There are 17 residues in the CDR3. In germline, CDR1 is SGDLS, CDR2 YYNGEE. Trimming took off 0 bases at V and 2 bases at J, with 14 bases between the two ends. The DNA for the CDR3 is TGTGCCAGCAGCGTAGAGGGGCGGACAGTAAACACCGGGGAGCTGTTTTTT. The encoded protein is CASSVEGRTVNTGELFF.

The chain uses TRBV7-8 and TRBJ2-7; 8 nucleotides agree with TRBD2. Losses at the gene ends were 6 bases for V and 0 bases for J; bases not matched to a gene: 1. Germline assignment: CDR1 SGHVS and CDR2 FQNEAQ. The CDR3 has 13 residues. The DNA of the CDR3 is TGTGCCAGCAGACTAGCGGACTCCTACGAGCAGTACTTC. It specifies CASRLADSYEQYF.

DNA for the CDR3: TGTGCCACCAGTGAGCCCGCGGAGGGCTCAACAGATACGCAGTATTTT. Encoded protein: CATSEPAEGSTDTQYF. V gene TRBV24-1 combines with J gene TRBJ2-3, with D tentatively TRBD2 (6 bases). CDR1 KGHDR and CDR2 SFDVKD come from the germline V gene. V was clipped by 4 bases and J by 3 bases, with 16 bases between them. CDR3 length: 16 amino acids.

The table lists this clone with a count of one. This chain uses TRBV25-1 with TRBJ2-3, with 12 bases fitting TRBD2. CDR3 size: 15 residues. Germline CDR1 and CDR2: MGHDK and SYGVNS. V dropped 4 bases and J dropped 3; count of bases not matched to a gene: 2. CDR3 bases: TGTGCCAGCAGTGGTGGACTAGCGGGAACAGATACGCAGTATTTT. Amino acids: CASSGGLAGTDTQYF.

This clone was seen just once. V usage is TRBV11-3 and J usage is TRBJ1-2, with 8 bases aligning to TRBD1. V shed 5 bases, J shed 3 bases, and the junction held 5 bases outside the gene matches. Germline V gene data show CDR1 as SGHNT and CDR2 as YENEEA. This CDR3 has 14 residues. The CDR3 DNA follows: TGTGCCAGCAGCCCAGGGGGCGCGGACTATGGCTACACCTTC. Protein product: CASSPGGADYGYTF.

As DNA, the CDR3 is TGCGCCAGCAGCCGGGGACAGACTTCACCCTATGGCTACACCTTC. Its protein is CASSRGQTSPYGYTF. The chain has TRBV5-1 and TRBJ1-2; TRBD1 agrees at 7 bases. The V and J ends lost 4 bases and 4 bases, in that order; junction bases with no gene match: 10. This CDR3 is 15 amino acids long. Per the germline V gene, CDR1 is SGHRS and CDR2 is YFSETQ.

The chain employs TRBV7-2 and TRBJ1-4, with D possibly matching TRBD1 (5 bases). The CDR3 has 15 residues. Deletions cut 5 bases from V and 2 bases from J, with 12 bases between. The germline V gene encodes CDR1 SGHTA and CDR2 FQGNSA. The CDR3 nucleotides are TGTGCCAGCAGCATTCAGGGTTCCACTAATGAAAAACTGTTTTTT. It specifies CASSIQGSTNEKLFF.

The chain employs TRBV27 and TRBJ2-7, with a weak D call TRBD2 (7 bases). Germline V lookup: CDR1 MNHEY, CDR2 SMNVEV (reference sequence). V was trimmed by 4 bases and J by 2 bases, leaving 18 bases between them. The CDR3 runs 16 residues. For the CDR3, the DNA is TGTGCCAGCAGTTATAGTGTCGGGGGGCTAACCTACGAGCAGTACTTC. This sequence encodes CASSYSVGGLTYEQYF.

This sequence joins TRBV7-9 and TRBJ1-2; 8 bases align to TRBD1. From germline, CDR1 is SEHNR and CDR2 FQNEAQ (reference sequence). The CDR3 extends over 13 amino acids. V gave up 5 bases and J gave up 3 bases; unmatched junction bases: 2. As DNA, the CDR3 is TGTGCCAGCAGCCCGGACAGGGACTATGGCTACACCTTC. Amino acid sequence: CASSPDRDYGYTF.

The genes are TRBV6-5 and TRBJ2-7, with 8 bases aligning to TRBD1. The V gene end was trimmed by 6 bases and the J gene end by 5 bases; junction bases not matched to a gene: 9. The CDR3 is 14 amino acids. Per germline, CDR1 MNHEY and CDR2 SVGAGI. DNA for the CDR3: TGTGCCAGCAGGCTCGACAGGGGCAGGGACGAGCAGTACTTC. Protein sequence: CASRLDRGRDEQYF.

The CDR3 loop reads CASSQTPIPYNEQFF. The CDR3 coding sequence is TGCGCCAGCAGCCAGACTCCTATCCCTTACAATGAGCAGTTCTTC. V gene TRBV5-1 combines with J gene TRBJ2-1, with D uncertain. Looked up from germline, CDR1 is SGHRS and CDR2 is YFSETQ. The CDR3 length is 15 residues. Trimming removed 4 bases from V and 4 bases from J, with 15 bases in between.